This T cell receptor beta chain was recorded in a study of blood T cell repertoires in COVID-19. Study as a whole: Samples came from the United States, Italy and Spain, spanning acute and convalescent COVID-19.

As handled by the study authors: From reference gene primer amplification, estimates of nucleated cell counts were derived. Clones were sequenced by immunoSEQ multiplex PCR, and TCRdb holds only the in-frame ones, with some missing. That table supplies the V and J calls and clone size; D and trimming were determined from the DNA. Among a few hundred thousand clones, 70% to 90% were seen once, and the ten largest hold roughly 9.6%. The sample comprised peripheral blood. The receptor's source is a woman between 70 and 85 years old with acute or convalescent COVID-19.

The CDR3 nucleotides are TGTGCCAGCAGCTTGGACAGCCAGGGCTATGGCTACACCTTC. This translates into CASSLDSQGYGYTF. This rearrangement joins TRBV5-4 to TRBJ1-2; the D gene is possibly TRBD1 (5 bases). In germline, CDR1 is SGHNT, CDR2 YYREEE (reference sequence). V lost 0 bases and J 4 bases, leaving 10 bases between the germline ends. The CDR3 loop spans 14 amino acids.